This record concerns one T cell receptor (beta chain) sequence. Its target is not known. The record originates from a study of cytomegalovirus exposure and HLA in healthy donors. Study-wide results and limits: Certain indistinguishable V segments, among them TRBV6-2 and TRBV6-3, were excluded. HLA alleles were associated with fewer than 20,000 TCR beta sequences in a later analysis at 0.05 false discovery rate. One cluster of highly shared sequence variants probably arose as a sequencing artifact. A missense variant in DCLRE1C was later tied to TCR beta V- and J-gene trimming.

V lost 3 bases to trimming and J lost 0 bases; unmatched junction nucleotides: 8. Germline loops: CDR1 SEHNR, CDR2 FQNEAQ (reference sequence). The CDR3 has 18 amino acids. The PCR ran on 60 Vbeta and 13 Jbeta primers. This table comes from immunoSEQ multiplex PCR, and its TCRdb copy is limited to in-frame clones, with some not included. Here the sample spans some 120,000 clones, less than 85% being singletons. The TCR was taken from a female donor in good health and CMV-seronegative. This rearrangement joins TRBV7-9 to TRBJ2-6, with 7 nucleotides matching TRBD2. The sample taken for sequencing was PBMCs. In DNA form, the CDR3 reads TGTGCCAGCAGCTTCCGTCGACTAGCAGACTCTGGGGCCAACGTCCTGACTTTC. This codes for CASSFRRLADSGANVLTF.